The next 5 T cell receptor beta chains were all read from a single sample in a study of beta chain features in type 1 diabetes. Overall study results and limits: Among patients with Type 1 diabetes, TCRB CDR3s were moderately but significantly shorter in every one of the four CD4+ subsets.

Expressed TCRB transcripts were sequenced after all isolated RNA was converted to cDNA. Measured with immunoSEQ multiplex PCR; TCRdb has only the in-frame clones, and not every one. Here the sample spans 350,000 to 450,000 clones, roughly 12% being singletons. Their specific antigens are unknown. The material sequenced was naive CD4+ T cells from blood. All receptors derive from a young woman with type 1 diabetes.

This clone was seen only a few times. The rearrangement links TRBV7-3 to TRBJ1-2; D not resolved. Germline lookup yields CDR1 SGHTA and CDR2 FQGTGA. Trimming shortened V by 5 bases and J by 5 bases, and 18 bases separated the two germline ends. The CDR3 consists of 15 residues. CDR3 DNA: TGTGCCAGCAGCGCAAGCGGCCGAGGAGGTTATGGCTACACCTTC. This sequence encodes CASSASGRGGYGYTF. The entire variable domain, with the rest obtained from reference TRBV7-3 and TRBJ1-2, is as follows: GAGVSQTPSNKVTEKGKYVELRCDPISGHTALYWYRQSLGQGPEFLIYFQGTGAADDSGLPNDRFFAVRPEGSVSTLKIQRTERGDSAVYLCASSASGRGGYGYTFGSGTRLTVV.

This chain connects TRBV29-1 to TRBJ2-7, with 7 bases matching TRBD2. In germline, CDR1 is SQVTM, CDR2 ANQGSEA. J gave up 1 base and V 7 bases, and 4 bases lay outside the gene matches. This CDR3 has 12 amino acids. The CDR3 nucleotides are TGCAGCGGGATGGGGGGGTCCTACGAGCAGTACTTC. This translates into CSGMGGSYEQYF.

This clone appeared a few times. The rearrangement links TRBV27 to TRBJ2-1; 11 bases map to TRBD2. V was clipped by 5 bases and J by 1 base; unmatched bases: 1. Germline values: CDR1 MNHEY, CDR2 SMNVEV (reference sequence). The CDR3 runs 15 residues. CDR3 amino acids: CASSASGRSYNEQFF. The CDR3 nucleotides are TGTGCCAGCAGTGCTAGCGGGAGGTCCTACAATGAGCAGTTCTTC.

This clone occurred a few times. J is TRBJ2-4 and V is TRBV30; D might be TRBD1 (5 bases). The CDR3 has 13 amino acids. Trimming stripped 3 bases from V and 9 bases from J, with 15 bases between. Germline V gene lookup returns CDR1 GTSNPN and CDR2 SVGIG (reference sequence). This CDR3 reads CAWRIKGNGIQYF. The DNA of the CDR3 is TGTGCCTGGAGAATCAAGGGGAATGGCATTCAGTACTTC.

CDR3 DNA sequence: TGTGCCAGCAGCTTAGGGGGGGGAAACATTCAGTACTTC. It yields the protein CASSLGGGNIQYF. The rearrangement links TRBV7-2 to TRBJ2-4, with 7 positions matching TRBD2. V shed 1 base, J shed 6 bases, and the junction held 0 bases outside the gene matches. Per the germline V gene, CDR1 is SGHTA and CDR2 is FQGNSA. CDR3 length equals 13 residues.